The entry below gives a single T cell receptor beta chain sequence along with its context. Assay used: immunoSEQ multiplex PCR; TCRdb lists only in-frame clones, some missing. In the table there are tens of thousands of clones, roughly nine tenths of which are singletons. This sample is part of a study of technical replicates of blood from a few donors. Trimming pared 4 bases from V and 5 bases from J, leaving 15 bases between. Germline V lookup: CDR1 SGHRS, CDR2 YFSETQ. CDR3 length equals 14 residues. This TCR came from a human donor in good health. Some clones in this sample may be carry-over from other donors' samples. Specimen: PBMCs. The chain recombines TRBV5-1 with TRBJ1-1; D is possibly TRBD1 (6 bases). As DNA, the CDR3 is TGCGCCAGCAGCACCGAAGGGGGTGGGACTGAAGCTTTCTTT. Translated: CASSTEGGGTEAFF.